A selection of T cell receptor beta chains follows, all from one sample in a study of monozygotic twins with inflammatory bowel disease. No DNA is given; TCRdb re-called the 5' RACE reads and lists each CDR3 protein once. The table lists over 200,000 distinct CDR3 sequences. Source material: blood. Receptors were obtained from a human donor with ulcerative colitis or Crohn's disease, or a healthy co-twin of an affected twin (not recorded which). CDR3s include the opening cysteine and the closing phenylalanine or tryptophan.

TRBJ2-1	TRBV20-1	15	CSALTGTGAGNEQFF
TRBJ1-2	TRBV5-1	13	CASSERGLNGYTF
TRBJ2-7	TRBV10-3	14	CAISESVGTYEQYF
TRBJ1-1	TRBV20-1	15	CSATDRIVMNTEAFF
TRBJ2-3	TRBV12-3/TRBV12-4	12	CASSFFTDTQYF
TRBJ1-6	TRBV5-1	16	CASSRRGQRDNSPLHF
TRBJ2-2	TRBV5-1	17	CASSLTTSGVNTGELFF
TRBJ1-6	TRBV6-1	16	CASSEREGNLNSPLHF
TRBJ1-5	TRBV4-1	16	CASSFRDSLSNQPQHF
TRBJ1-5	TRBV3-1	15	CASSQEPGADQPQHF
TRBJ2-5	TRBV12-3/TRBV12-4	16	CASSLAPGRSPETQYF
TRBJ1-4	TRBV5-1	15	CASSRTGGPNEKLFF
TRBJ1-1	TRBV19	13	CASTLGGNTEAFF
TRBJ2-2	TRBV20-1	16	CSARESFRGNTGELFF
TRBJ2-1	TRBV5-1	15	CASSLEQELHNEQFF
TRBJ2-4	TRBV7-8	16	CASSLELETRGNIQYF
TRBJ2-7	TRBV5-1	15	CASSSLAGTTYEQYF
TRBJ2-3	TRBV19	15	CASSIYRTAGDTQYF
TRBJ1-2	TRBV5-1	15	CASSLTGGGEYGYTF
TRBJ2-1	TRBV7-2	15	CASSVDRNRGAEQFF
TRBJ1-1	TRBV29-1	11	CSVVANTEAFF
TRBJ1-1	TRBV5-1	15	CASSLSQGARTEAFF
TRBJ2-1	TRBV3-1	17	CASSQQTPGQGNNEQFF
TRBJ2-5	TRBV5-1	14	CASRIGGTWETQYF
TRBJ2-7	TRBV5-1	13	CASSLDGFYEQYF
TRBJ1-6	TRBV6-5	16	CASSYSMAGGQSPLHF
TRBJ2-2	TRBV12-5	12	CASGLQAGELFF
TRBJ2-1	TRBV20-1	13	CSAPTSGGYEQFF
TRBJ2-5	TRBV10-3	14	CAISGTDGGGTQYF
TRBJ2-1	TRBV5-1	15	CASSLVGLLIDEQFF
TRBJ1-2	TRBV12-3/TRBV12-4	13	CASSAQGAYGYTF
TRBJ1-1	TRBV7-9	13	CASSFGGEGLAFF
TRBJ1-2	TRBV5-4	13	CASSFTGVHGYTF
TRBJ2-1	TRBV20-1	11	CSAQGLDEQFF
TRBJ1-6	TRBV4-1	15	CASSQGVLYNSPLHF
TRBJ2-7	TRBV29-1	15	CSVEGSAQDSYEQYF
TRBJ1-1	TRBV5-1	16	CASSLVPERSDTEAFF
TRBJ2-1	TRBV20-1	14	CSAWTSGGFNEQFF
TRBJ2-2	TRBV11-1	19	CASPYRDRPATTNTGELFF
TRBJ1-1	TRBV5-1	13	CASSGSWSTEAFF
TRBJ2-1	TRBV7-3	15	CASSLMWGVGNEQFF
TRBJ1-1	TRBV18	15	CASSPGRDSPTEAFF
TRBJ1-6	TRBV12-3/TRBV12-4	14	CASSAGFSAAPLHF
TRBJ2-6	TRBV20-1	17	CSARGTVLDSGANVLTF
TRBJ2-5	TRBV7-9	15	CASSYLGAGQETQYF
TRBJ2-7	TRBV4-1	15	CASSQIGTGENEQYF
TRBJ1-5	TRBV5-6	15	CASSLGQISNQPQHF
TRBJ2-7	TRBV3-1	13	CASSQRGPYEQYF
TRBJ1-6	TRBV6-5	17	CASSYLGSGEWVSPLHF
TRBJ1-1	TRBV9	16	CASSVDPAGRNTEAFF
TRBJ1-1	TRBV29-1	14	CSAQGAVAHTEAFF